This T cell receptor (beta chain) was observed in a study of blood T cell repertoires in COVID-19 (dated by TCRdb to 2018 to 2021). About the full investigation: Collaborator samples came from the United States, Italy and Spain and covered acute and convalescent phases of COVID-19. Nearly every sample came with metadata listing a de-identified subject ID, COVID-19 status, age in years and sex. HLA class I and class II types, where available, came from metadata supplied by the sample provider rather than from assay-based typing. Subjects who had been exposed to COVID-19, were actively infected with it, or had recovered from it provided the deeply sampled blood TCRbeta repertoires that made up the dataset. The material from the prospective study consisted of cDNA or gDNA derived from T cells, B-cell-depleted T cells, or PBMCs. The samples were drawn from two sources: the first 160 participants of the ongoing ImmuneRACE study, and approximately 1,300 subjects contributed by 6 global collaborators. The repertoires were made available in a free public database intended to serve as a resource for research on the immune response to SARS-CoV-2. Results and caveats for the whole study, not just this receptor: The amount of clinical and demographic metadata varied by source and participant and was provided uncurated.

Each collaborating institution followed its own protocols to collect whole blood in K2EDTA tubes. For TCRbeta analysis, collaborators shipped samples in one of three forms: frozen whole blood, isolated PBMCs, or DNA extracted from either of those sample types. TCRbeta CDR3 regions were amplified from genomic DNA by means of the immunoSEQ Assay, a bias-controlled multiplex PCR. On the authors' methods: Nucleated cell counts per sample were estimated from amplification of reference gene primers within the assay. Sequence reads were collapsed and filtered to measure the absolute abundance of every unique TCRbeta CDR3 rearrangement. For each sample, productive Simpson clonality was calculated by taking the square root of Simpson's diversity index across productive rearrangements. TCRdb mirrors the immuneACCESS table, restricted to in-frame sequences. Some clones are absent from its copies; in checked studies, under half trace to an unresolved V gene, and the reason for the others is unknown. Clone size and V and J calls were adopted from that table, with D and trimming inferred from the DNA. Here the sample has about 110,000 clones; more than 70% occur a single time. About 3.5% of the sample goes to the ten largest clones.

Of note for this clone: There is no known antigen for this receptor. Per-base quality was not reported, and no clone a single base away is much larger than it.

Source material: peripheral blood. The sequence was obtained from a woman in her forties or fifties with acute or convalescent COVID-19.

The CDR3 corresponds to CASSSTGTGYGYTF. The DNA sequence follows: TGTGCCAGCAGCTCCACCGGGACAGGTTATGGCTACACCTTC. The chain couples TRBV5-8 to TRBJ1-2, and TRBD1 matches 8 of the central bases. Taken from the germline V gene, the CDR1 and CDR2 loops are SGHTS and YDEGEE. V loses 3 bases at its end and J loses 5 bases; junction bases beyond the gene matches: 6. The CDR3 starts with the cysteine, ends with the phenylalanine, and has 14 residues. The entry retains the CDR3 DNA only, 42 bases that are in frame from base 1. With all but the CDR3 taken from the reference TRBV5-8 and TRBJ1-2 genes, the full variable domain is: EAGVTQSPTHLIKTRGQQATLRCSPISGHTSVYWYQQALGLGLQFLLWYDEGEERNRGNFPPRFSGRQFPNYSSELNVNALELEDSALYLCASSSTGTGYGYTFGSGTRLTVV.